These 31 T cell receptor beta chains share one sample of origin, sequenced in a study of cytomegalovirus exposure and HLA in healthy donors. It was with 60 Vbeta and 13 Jbeta primers that the PCR ran. Measured with immunoSEQ multiplex PCR; TCRdb has only the in-frame clones, and not every one. The table includes about 110,000 clones, 76% detected once. The sequenced sample consisted of PBMCs. These receptors came from a woman aged 50 to 60 in good health and CMV-seropositive.

This clone is a singleton in its sample. The V call is TRBV4-3, the J call TRBJ1-3; D is undetermined. The CDR3 runs 15 residues. Germline V gene sequence: CDR1 LGHNA, CDR2 YSLEER. Trimming left V 0 bases short and J 2 bases short, with 8 bases between. The CDR3 DNA reads as TGCGCCAGCAGCCAAGAACGGGGAACTGGAAACACCATATATTTT. It specifies CASSQERGTGNTIYF.

The genes are TRBV5-8 and TRBJ2-3; a possible D gene is TRBD2 (6 bases). V was clipped by 6 bases and J by 0 bases, with 17 bases between them. CDR3 length: 16 amino acids. From germline, CDR1 is SGHTS and CDR2 YDEGEE. The CDR3 coding sequence is TGTGCCAGCATCCCCAGGCGGGGCAAGAGCACAGATACGCAGTATTTT. Translating gives CASIPRRGKSTDTQYF.

The sample holds a few counts of this clone. At one of its ends the junction is not consistent with the germline gene, which may arise from a read error. CDR3 DNA: TGTGCCACCAGCTCCGCGGGGGCGCTGGGTAAAAACAGTCAGTACTTC. Translating it yields CATSSAGALGKNSQYF. The V and J genes are TRBV15 and TRBJ2-4; a possible D gene is TRBD2 (7 bases). In germline, CDR1 is LNHNV, CDR2 YYDKDF (reference sequence). This CDR3 is built from 16 residues.

V usage is TRBV7-2 and J usage is TRBJ2-7; 12 nucleotides agree with TRBD1. This CDR3 has 15 amino acids. V dropped 0 bases and J dropped 5; count of bases not matched to a gene: 2. From germline, CDR1 is SGHTA and CDR2 FQGNSA. The CDR3 nucleotides are TGTGCCAGCAGCTTAGCGGGGACAGGGGGCAACGAGCAGTACTTC. As protein: CASSLAGTGGNEQYF.

V usage is TRBV5-4 and J usage is TRBJ1-2, with a tentative D call TRBD1 (5 bases). Per the germline V gene, CDR1 is SGHNT and CDR2 is YYREEE (reference sequence). Deletions cut 1 base from V and 4 bases from J, with 8 bases between. This CDR3 comprises 13 residues. The CDR3: CASSLSRVYGYTF. DNA for the CDR3: TGTGCCAGCAGCTTGTCCAGGGTCTATGGCTACACCTTC.

V is TRBV10-3 and J is TRBJ2-5; the D gene is possibly TRBD1 (5 bases). V dropped 2 bases and J dropped 5 bases, with 12 bases sitting between them. The germline V gene has CDR1 ENHRY and CDR2 SYGVKD. CDR3 length: 14 residues. The CDR3 sequence: CAISEDSSLETQYF. In DNA, the CDR3 is TGTGCCATCAGTGAGGACAGCAGTTTGGAGACCCAGTACTTC.

V usage is TRBV5-5 and J usage is TRBJ2-1; D might be TRBD1 (6 bases). The length of the CDR3 is 13 residues. The germline V gene encodes CDR1 SGHKS and CDR2 YYEKEE (reference sequence). V lost 0 bases and J 8 bases, leaving 9 bases between the germline ends. CDR3 nucleotide sequence: TGTGCCAGCAGCTTGGACAGGGTCTATGAGCAGTTCTTC. It is translated as CASSLDRVYEQFF.

The chain employs TRBV2 and TRBJ2-2, with 11 nucleotides matching TRBD1. The junction had 9 bases not matched to a gene; V was cut back by 6 bases and J by 6 bases. The germline CDR1 and CDR2 sequences are SNHLY and FYNNEI. The CDR3 runs to 16 residues. The CDR3 coding sequence is TGTGCCAGCAGCCCTGAGGGGACAGGGGGTGCCGGGGAGCTGTTTTTT. As protein: CASSPEGTGGAGELFF.

This clone showed up just once. The CDR3 loop reads CASSLVAGGPQFF. Written as DNA, the CDR3 is TGTGCCAGCAGCTTAGTCGCAGGAGGGCCGCAGTTCTTC. The rearrangement uses TRBV7-2 and TRBJ2-1; D perhaps matches TRBD2 (6 bases). The germline V gene has CDR1 SGHTA and CDR2 FQGNSA. Trimming shortened V by 1 base and J by 12 bases, and 13 bases separated the two germline ends. The CDR3 runs to 13 residues.

Details on this clone: Its ends do not fully match the called genes, so a read error is possible. The chain employs TRBV7-9 and TRBJ1-4; 8 bases agree with TRBD1. There are 16 residues in the CDR3. Germline CDR1 is SEHNR and CDR2 is FQNEAQ (reference sequence). For the CDR3, the DNA is TGTTCCAGCAGCCCGACAGGGGTTGCAACTAATGAAAAACTGTTTTTT. The encoded protein is CSSSPTGVATNEKLFF.

The CDR3 nucleotides are TGTGCCAGCAGTTTTTCCTCGACAGGTCCCTACGAGCAGTACTTC. Protein product: CASSFSSTGPYEQYF. The chain has TRBV6-6 and TRBJ2-7; possibly TRBD1 for D (6 bases). There are 15 residues in the CDR3. Germline values: CDR1 MNHNY, CDR2 SVGAGI (reference sequence). Deletions cut 4 bases from V and 2 bases from J, with 15 bases between.

The rearrangement uses TRBV7-9 and TRBJ2-5; TRBD1 matches 10 bases. CDR1 is SEHNR, CDR2 FQNEAQ, per germline (reference sequence). The CDR3 sequence is 14 residues long. The V segment lost 3 bases and the J segment 4 bases; nucleotides outside the gene matches: 2. The CDR3 DNA follows: TGTGCCAGCAGCTTTCGGACAGGGGGAGAGACCCAGTACTTC. Translating gives CASSFRTGGETQYF.

This clone was picked up one time. This chain uses TRBV7-2 with TRBJ2-7, with 11 nucleotides matching TRBD2. Germline V gene sequence: CDR1 SGHTA, CDR2 FQGNSA. The V segment lost 5 bases and the J segment 5 bases; nucleotides outside the gene matches: 8. The CDR3 is made up of 15 amino acids. Written as DNA, the CDR3 is TGTGCCAGCAGCACGACTAGCGGGAAATGGGACGAGCAGTACTTC. Translated, it gives CASSTTSGKWDEQYF.

This clone appeared a few times. V gene TRBV7-2 combines with J gene TRBJ1-5; the D is unclear. The germline gives CDR1 SGHTA, CDR2 FQGNSA. The CDR3 is 13 residues long. Trimming stripped 3 bases from V and 3 bases from J, with 6 bases between. The CDR3 DNA sequence: TGTGCCAGCAGCTTTTCATTCAATCAGCCCCAGCATTTT. As protein: CASSFSFNQPQHF.

V is TRBV7-9 and J is TRBJ2-5; 9 positions agree with TRBD2. Germline V gene sequence: CDR1 SEHNR, CDR2 FQNEAQ (reference sequence). The length of the CDR3 is 15 residues. The junction had 9 bases not matched to a gene; V was cut back by 5 bases and J by 5 bases. CDR3 coding DNA: TGTGCCAGCAGCGTCCGGAGAAGCGGGGGGGAGACCCAGTACTTC. Translation: CASSVRRSGGETQYF. Combining the CDR3 with reference TRBV7-9 and TRBJ2-5 gives the whole variable domain DTGVSQNPRHKITKRGQNVTFRCDPISEHNRLYWYRQTLGQGPEFLTYFQNEAQLEKSRLLSDRFSAERPKGSFSTLEIQRTEQGDSAMYLCASSVRRSGGETQYFGPGTRLLVL.

The rearrangement links TRBV7-3 to TRBJ1-1; TRBD1 might be the D (5 bases). Trimming pared 5 bases from V and 1 base from J, leaving 14 bases between. This CDR3 comprises 15 residues. Germline V gene lookup returns CDR1 SGHTA and CDR2 FQGTGA. The chain's CDR3 is CASSPWAGKNTEAFF. In DNA form, the CDR3 reads TGTGCCAGCAGCCCATGGGCAGGGAAGAACACTGAAGCTTTCTTT.

This chain uses TRBV6-1 with TRBJ2-3; 8 bases fit TRBD2. Losses at the gene ends were 2 bases for V and 7 bases for J; bases not matched to a gene: 17. CDR1 and CDR2 from the germline V gene are MNHNS and SASEGT. This CDR3 has 18 residues. CDR3: CASSERPRGGYSSYTQYF. The CDR3 nucleotides read TGTGCCAGCAGTGAACGGCCTCGGGGGGGGTATAGTTCATATACGCAGTATTTT.

The chain has TRBV6-5 and TRBJ1-1; a weak D match, TRBD1 (5 bases). CDR3 length equals 13 residues. Germline V lookup: CDR1 MNHEY, CDR2 SVGAGI. V dropped 8 bases and J dropped 5 bases, with 15 bases sitting between them. CDR3 in amino acids: CASSMTRTTEAFF. As DNA, the CDR3 is TGTGCCAGCTCTATGACCAGGACAACTGAAGCTTTCTTT.

The V call is TRBV25-1, the J call TRBJ2-1, with D maybe TRBD2 (6 bases). Trimming took 8 bases from V and 9 from J, leaving 11 bases between them. The length of the CDR3 is 11 residues. CDR1 and CDR2 (germline): MGHDK, SYGVNS. The CDR3 region has the DNA TGTGCCAGCCCCCCCGGGGGTGAGCAGTTCTTC. This translates into CASPPGGEQFF.

This clone has only one observation. The chain links TRBV5-6 to TRBJ2-7; no clear D. V was clipped by 4 bases and J by 3 bases, with 17 bases between them. Germline CDR1 reads SGHDT; CDR2 reads YYEEEE. The CDR3 is 15 residues long. CDR3 loop: CASSRTLLLGYEQYF. CDR3 nucleotide sequence: TGTGCCAGCAGCCGTACCCTTCTTCTAGGCTACGAGCAGTACTTC. Looking up the rest from reference TRBV5-6 and TRBJ2-7 gives the full variable domain: DAGVTQSPTHLIKTRGQQVTLRCSPKSGHDTVSWYQQALGQGPQFIFQYYEEEERQRGNFPDRFSGHQFPNYSSELNVNALLLGDSALYLCASSRTLLLGYEQYFGPGTRLTVT.

V is TRBV7-9 and J is TRBJ2-5, with D possibly TRBD1 on 6 matching bases. Trimming stripped 5 bases from V and 2 bases from J, with 12 bases between. CDR1 and CDR2 from the germline V gene are SEHNR and FQNEAQ (reference sequence). CDR3 length: 14 residues. The CDR3 DNA follows: TGTGCCAGCAGCAGAGACAGGAGTCAAGAGACCCAGTACTTC. Amino acid sequence: CASSRDRSQETQYF. Full variable domain (outside the CDR3, taken from reference TRBV7-9 and TRBJ2-5): DTGVSQNPRHKITKRGQNVTFRCDPISEHNRLYWYRQTLGQGPEFLTYFQNEAQLEKSRLLSDRFSAERPKGSFSTLEIQRTEQGDSAMYLCASSRDRSQETQYFGPGTRLLVL.

This rearrangement joins TRBV6-5 to TRBJ1-4, with D possibly matching TRBD1 (6 bases). Germline-derived CDR1 and CDR2 are MNHEY and SVGAGI. Deletions cut 6 bases from V and 0 bases from J, with 8 bases between. The CDR3 loop spans 14 amino acids. CDR3 bases: TGTGCCAGCAGGGACAGTGCAACTAATGAAAAACTGTTTTTT. This gives the protein CASRDSATNEKLFF.

Note on this clone: Additional DNA sequences in this sample encode the identical CDR3. V gene TRBV4-3 combines with J gene TRBJ2-7; D is ambiguous. Germline CDR1 LGHNA, CDR2 YSLEER. This CDR3 is 13 amino acids long. V gave up 0 bases and J gave up 3 bases, with 6 bases separating them. This chain's CDR3 is CASSQDRGYEQYF. As DNA, the CDR3 is TGCGCCAGCAGCCAAGATCGAGGCTACGAGCAGTACTTC.

The chain uses TRBV5-1 and TRBJ2-6, with 11 positions matching TRBD2. Per the germline V gene, CDR1 is SGHRS and CDR2 is YFSETQ. This CDR3 spans 18 amino acids. The ends lost 3 bases at V and 0 bases at J; junction bases unmatched: 5. The CDR3 spells CASSSLTSGTSGANVLTF. The CDR3 nucleotides read TGCGCCAGCAGCTCTTTGACTAGCGGGACCTCTGGGGCCAACGTCCTGACTTTC.

The chain recombines TRBV7-9 with TRBJ2-2; 7 bases map to TRBD2. The CDR3 is 16 amino acids. Germline values: CDR1 SEHNR, CDR2 FQNEAQ (reference sequence). The V and J ends lost 5 bases and 4 bases, in that order; junction bases with no gene match: 10. CDR3 protein: CASSQIGTKSTGELFF. The DNA for the CDR3 is TGTGCCAGCAGCCAAATTGGGACTAAATCCACCGGGGAGCTGTTTTTT. Full variable domain (missing parts from reference TRBV7-9 and TRBJ2-2): DTGVSQNPRHKITKRGQNVTFRCDPISEHNRLYWYRQTLGQGPEFLTYFQNEAQLEKSRLLSDRFSAERPKGSFSTLEIQRTEQGDSAMYLCASSQIGTKSTGELFFGEGSRLTVL.

This clone came up a few times. The chain links TRBV27 to TRBJ2-2, with 8 bases aligning to TRBD1. This CDR3 comprises 16 residues. Germline loops: CDR1 MNHEY, CDR2 SMNVEV (reference sequence). The trim removed 6 bases at V and 6 bases at J, leaving 12 bases unmatched. CDR3 in amino acids: CASSPGQGLIAGELFF. The CDR3 nucleotides are TGTGCCAGCAGCCCCGGACAGGGTCTAATAGCCGGGGAGCTGTTTTTT.

The chain couples TRBV9 to TRBJ2-1, with 12 bases identical to TRBD2. Trimming at V came to 4 bases and at J to 8 bases, leaving 7 bases not matched to a gene. The CDR3 totals 15 residues. The germline V gene encodes CDR1 SGDLS and CDR2 YYNGEE. In DNA, the CDR3 is TGTGCCAGCAGCCCGACTAGCGGGGGCGGGGATGAGCAGTTCTTC. This encodes CASSPTSGGGDEQFF.

This clone was found a few times. In DNA form, the CDR3 reads TGTGCCAGCAGCTTGGTGGGGGGTCTGGGCGAGCAGTACTTC. It encodes CASSLVGGLGEQYF. The V gene is TRBV5-6, the J gene TRBJ2-7; tentative D call: TRBD2 (6 bases). CDR1 and CDR2 from the germline V gene are SGHDT and YYEEEE. The V gene lost 0 bases and the J gene lost 6 bases, with 13 bases spanning the gap. This CDR3 is 14 amino acids long.

The V and J genes are TRBV7-2 and TRBJ1-2; weak D call: TRBD1 (5 bases). The germline V gene encodes CDR1 SGHTA and CDR2 FQGNSA. The V gene lost 5 bases and the J gene lost 4 bases, with 11 bases spanning the gap. The CDR3 is 13 amino acids. CDR3 in DNA: TGTGCCAGCAGCCTCAGGGATCTCTATGGCTACACCTTC. Amino acid sequence: CASSLRDLYGYTF.

V gene TRBV7-2 combines with J gene TRBJ2-3, with 8 bases aligning to TRBD2. V was pared by 5 bases and J by 3 bases, with 19 bases of the junction left unmatched. The CDR3 spans 19 residues. The V gene's germline CDR1 is SGHTA and CDR2 FQGNSA. This CDR3 reads CASSPPGTNGGAMTDTQYF. The CDR3 DNA is TGTGCCAGCAGCCCCCCCGGGACTAACGGGGGGGCGATGACAGATACGCAGTATTTT.

This clone appeared once. This chain uses TRBV7-9 with TRBJ1-4; no definite D call. The V gene's germline CDR1 is SEHNR and CDR2 FQNEAQ (reference sequence). This CDR3 comprises 12 residues. V was shortened by 6 bases and J by 7 bases, with 9 bases between the two germline ends. In DNA, the CDR3 is TGTGCCAGCAGTAGGGAGTTTGAAAAACTGTTTTTT. Amino acids: CASSREFEKLFF.